Listed below are T cell receptor beta chains from one sample, sequenced in a study of T cells in Graves' hyperthyroidism and ophthalmopathy. TCRdb re-called the multiplex PCR reads with MiXCR, one entry per CDR3 protein. Of nearly 600,000 distinct CDR3 sequences in the sample, 14% are singletons; the top ten hold 6.5% to 9%. The sample taken for sequencing was blood. Receptors originate from a woman aged 18 to 35 with Graves' ophthalmopathy. CDR3s include the opening cysteine and the closing phenylalanine or tryptophan. Each record gives: J gene, D gene, clone size, V gene, CDR3 DNA, CDR3 protein. D genes are given only for firm matches. Not all rows give a size; the values are once, few, many and, for expanded clones, a class.

J gene: TRBJ2-1
D gene: .
clone size: many
V gene: TRBV20-1
CDR3 DNA: TGCAGTGCTAGAGATAGAGGGACACGTGCTGGAGGTGAGCAGTTCTTC
CDR3 protein: CSARDRGTRAGGEQFF

J gene: TRBJ2-7
D gene: TRBD2
clone size: few
V gene: TRBV5-5
CDR3 DNA: TGTGCCAGCAGCCAACCCCAGCGAGCCGGGACTAGCGGGAGTTTGAACGAGCAGTACTTC
CDR3 protein: CASSQPQRAGTSGSLNEQYF

J gene: TRBJ1-6
D gene: .
clone size: many
V gene: TRBV11-2
CDR3 DNA: TGTGCCAGCAGCTTAGAAGGTGCGGGGCGGGCACCCCTCCACTTT
CDR3 protein: CASSLEGAGRAPLHF

J gene: TRBJ1-5
D gene: .
clone size: many
V gene: TRBV27
CDR3 DNA: TGTGCCAGCAGTTGGGATGGAAATCAGCCCCAGCATTTT
CDR3 protein: CASSWDGNQPQHF

J gene: TRBJ2-5
D gene: TRBD2
clone size: many
V gene: TRBV7-2
CDR3 DNA: TGTGCCAGCAGCTCCGGTCCATGGGGGGGAGAGACCCAGTACTTC
CDR3 protein: CASSSGPWGGETQYF

J gene: TRBJ2-3
D gene: .
clone size: .
V gene: TRBV20-1
CDR3 DNA: TGCAGTGCTAGAGATCAAGGGTGGAATGCCGGGACCACCCGCGGAGATACGCAGTATTTT
CDR3 protein: CSARDQGWNAGTTRGDTQYF

J gene: TRBJ2-7
D gene: .
clone size: many
V gene: TRBV28
CDR3 DNA: TGTGCCAGCAGTTTTAGCGCAACCTACGAGCAGTACTTC
CDR3 protein: CASSFSATYEQYF

J gene: TRBJ2-3
D gene: .
clone size: many
V gene: TRBV10-3
CDR3 DNA: TGTGCCATCAGTGAATGGGCCTCGAGCCGGGATACGCAGTATTTT
CDR3 protein: CAISEWASSRDTQYF

J gene: TRBJ2-1
D gene: TRBD2
clone size: few
V gene: TRBV10-3
CDR3 DNA: TGTGCCATCAGTGACCTAGCGGGAGGGAGTAATGAGCAGTTCTTC
CDR3 protein: CAISDLAGGSNEQFF

J gene: TRBJ2-4
D gene: .
clone size: few
V gene: TRBV12-3/TRBV12-4
CDR3 DNA: TGTGCCAGCAGTTTTTGGGGACCTAACTTGGCCAAAAACATTCAGTACTTC
CDR3 protein: CASSFWGPNLAKNIQYF

J gene: TRBJ1-1
D gene: TRBD1
clone size: many
V gene: TRBV27
CDR3 DNA: TGTGCCAGCACCCTTACGACAGGGGGGAACACTGAAGCTTTCTTT
CDR3 protein: CASTLTTGGNTEAFF

J gene: TRBJ2-1
D gene: .
clone size: many
V gene: TRBV3-1
CDR3 DNA: TGTGCCAGCAGCCACCGTAACGGCAATGAGCAGTTCTTC
CDR3 protein: CASSHRNGNEQFF

J gene: TRBJ2-7
D gene: TRBD1
clone size: many
V gene: TRBV12-3/TRBV12-4
CDR3 DNA: TGTGCCAGCAGTTTAGGCCGGACAGGACCTTACGAGCAGTACTTC
CDR3 protein: CASSLGRTGPYEQYF

J gene: TRBJ2-7
D gene: TRBD2
clone size: many
V gene: TRBV10-3
CDR3 DNA: TGTGCCATCAGTGTTAGCGGGAGCAGGGCCTACGAGCAGTACTTC
CDR3 protein: CAISVSGSRAYEQYF